The next 6 T cell receptor beta chains were all read from a single sample in a study of T-cell memory formation after mild COVID-19. TCRdb ran MiXCR on the 5' RACE reads and lists one entry per CDR3 protein. This sample has around 300,000 distinct CDR3 sequences, with approximately 13% found just once. Sequencing was performed on PBMCs or a T cell subset sorted from them (not recorded which). These receptors were taken from a man between 18 and 35 years old who had mild COVID-19 (a few samples of this study predate the infection). Cell type and time point are not known.

In its sample, this clonotype was seen a few times. The V call is TRBV30, the J call TRBJ2-5; D unresolved. The CDR3 consists of 12 residues. V was shortened by 0 bases and J by 3 bases, with 5 bases between the two germline ends. The germline V gene encodes CDR1 GTSNPN and CDR2 SVGIG (reference sequence). The CDR3 DNA is TGTGCCTGGAGTGTAACCGAAGAGACCCAGTACTTC. Encoded protein: CAWSVTEETQYF.

This rearrangement joins TRBV6-5 to TRBJ1-2; no reliable D call. This CDR3 is built from 15 residues. Per germline, CDR1 MNHEY and CDR2 SVGAGI. V was clipped by 5 bases and J by 4 bases, with 17 bases between them. CDR3 sequence: CASSLYGTETYGYTF. The CDR3 DNA follows: TGTGCCAGCAGTCTTTACGGAACAGAAACCTATGGCTACACCTTC.

This clonotype has only a few counts. The chain combines TRBV7-2 with TRBJ1-2; unclear D gene. Germline assignment: CDR1 SGHTA and CDR2 FQGNSA. The CDR3 is 12 amino acids. The V gene lost 5 bases and the J gene lost 5 bases, with 9 bases spanning the gap. The CDR3 nucleotides read TGTGCCAGCAGCCCTAACCGGTATGGCTACACCTTC. Translating gives CASSPNRYGYTF.

V is TRBV27 and J is TRBJ1-1; TRBD1 matches 7 bases. The J segment lost 10 bases and the V segment lost 2 bases, leaving 10 bases of the junction unmatched. The CDR3 has 14 residues. The V gene's germline CDR1 is MNHEY and CDR2 SMNVEV (reference sequence). CDR3 residues: CASSLMSRGEVAFF. The CDR3 DNA is TGTGCCAGCAGTTTAATGTCCAGGGGGGAGGTAGCTTTCTTT.

This chain links TRBV9 with TRBJ2-3, with TRBD2 identical over 10 bases. CDR3 length: 15 residues. Germline lookup yields CDR1 SGDLS and CDR2 YYNGEE. V trimming: 1 base; J trimming: 6 bases; junction bases outside the gene matches: 5. In DNA, the CDR3 is TGTGCCAGCAGCGTATTAGCGGGGGGTGTTGATACGCAGTATTTT. Protein: CASSVLAGGVDTQYF.

CDR3 nucleotides: TGTGCCAGCAGCTTAATCGCGGGAACAGATACGCAGTATTTT. Encoded protein: CASSLIAGTDTQYF. J is TRBJ2-3 and V is TRBV7-3, with D perhaps matching TRBD2 (6 bases). The CDR3 has 14 amino acids. Germline CDR1 and CDR2: SGHTA and FQGTGA. Trimming stripped 1 base from V and 3 bases from J, with 8 bases between.